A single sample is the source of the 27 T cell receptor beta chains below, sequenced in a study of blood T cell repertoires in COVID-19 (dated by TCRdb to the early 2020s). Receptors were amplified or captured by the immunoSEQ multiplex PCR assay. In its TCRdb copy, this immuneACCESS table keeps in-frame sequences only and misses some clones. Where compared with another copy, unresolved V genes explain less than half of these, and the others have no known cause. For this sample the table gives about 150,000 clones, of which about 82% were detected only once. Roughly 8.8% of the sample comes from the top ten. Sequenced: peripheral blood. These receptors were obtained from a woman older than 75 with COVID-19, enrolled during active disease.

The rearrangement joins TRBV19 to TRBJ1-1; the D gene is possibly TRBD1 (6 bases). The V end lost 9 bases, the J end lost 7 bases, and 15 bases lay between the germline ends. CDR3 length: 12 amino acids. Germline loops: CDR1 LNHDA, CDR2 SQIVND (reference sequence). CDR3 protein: CASAPQGSEAFF. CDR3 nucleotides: TGTGCCAGCGCGCCACAGGGTAGTGAAGCTTTCTTT.

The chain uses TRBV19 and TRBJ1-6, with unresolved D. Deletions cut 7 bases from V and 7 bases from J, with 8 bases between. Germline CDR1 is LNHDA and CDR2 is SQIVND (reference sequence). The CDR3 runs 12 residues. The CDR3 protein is CASTTINSPLHF. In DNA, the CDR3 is TGTGCCAGTACGACAATAAATTCACCCCTCCACTTT.

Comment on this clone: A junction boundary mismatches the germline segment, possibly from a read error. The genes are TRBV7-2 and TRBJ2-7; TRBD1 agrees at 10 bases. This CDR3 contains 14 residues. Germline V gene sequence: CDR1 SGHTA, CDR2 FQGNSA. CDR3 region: CASSSGQGLSGNQF. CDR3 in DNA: TGTGCCAGCAGCTCGGGACAGGGGCTTAGCGGGAACCAGTTC.

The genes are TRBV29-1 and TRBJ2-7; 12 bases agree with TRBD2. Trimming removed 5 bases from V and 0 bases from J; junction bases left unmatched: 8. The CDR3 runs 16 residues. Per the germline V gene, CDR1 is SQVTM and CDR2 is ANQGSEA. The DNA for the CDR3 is TGCAGCGTTCTTGGACTAGCGGGATATAGCTCCTACGAGCAGTACTTC. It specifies CSVLGLAGYSSYEQYF.

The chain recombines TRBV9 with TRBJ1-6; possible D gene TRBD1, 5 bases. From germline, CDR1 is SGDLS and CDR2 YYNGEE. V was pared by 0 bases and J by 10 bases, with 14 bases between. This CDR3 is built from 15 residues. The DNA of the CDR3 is TGTGCCAGCAGCGTAGAAGGGACCGGGGGGTCACCCCTCCACTTT. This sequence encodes CASSVEGTGGSPLHF.

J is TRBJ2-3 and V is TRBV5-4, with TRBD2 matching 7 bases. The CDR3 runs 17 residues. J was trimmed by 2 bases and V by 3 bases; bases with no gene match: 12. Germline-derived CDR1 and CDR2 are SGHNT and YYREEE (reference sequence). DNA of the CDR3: TGTGCCAGCAGCTCCCCCGGCCAGCGGGGCCTCACAGATACGCAGTATTTT. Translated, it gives CASSSPGQRGLTDTQYF.

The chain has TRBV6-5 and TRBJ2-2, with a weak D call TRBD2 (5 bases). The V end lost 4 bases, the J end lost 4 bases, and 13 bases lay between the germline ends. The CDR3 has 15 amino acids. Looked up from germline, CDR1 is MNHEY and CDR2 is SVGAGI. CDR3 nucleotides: TGTGCCAGCAGTTTCGAGGGTGCAATCACCGGGGAGCTGTTTTTT. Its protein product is CASSFEGAITGELFF.

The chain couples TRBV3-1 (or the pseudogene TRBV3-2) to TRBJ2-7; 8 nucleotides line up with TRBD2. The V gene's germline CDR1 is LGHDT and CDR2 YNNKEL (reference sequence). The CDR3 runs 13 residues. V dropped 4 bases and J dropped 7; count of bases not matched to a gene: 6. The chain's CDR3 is CASSRSGMGEQYF. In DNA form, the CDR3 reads TGTGCCAGCAGCCGTAGCGGGATGGGGGAGCAGTACTTC.

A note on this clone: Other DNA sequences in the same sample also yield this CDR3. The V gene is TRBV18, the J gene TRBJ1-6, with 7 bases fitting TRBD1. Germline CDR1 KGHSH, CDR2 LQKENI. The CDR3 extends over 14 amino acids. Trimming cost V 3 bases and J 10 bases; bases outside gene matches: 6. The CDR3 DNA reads TGTGCCAGCTCACCCCGGGACAGAGACTCACCCCTCCACTTT. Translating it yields CASSPRDRDSPLHF.

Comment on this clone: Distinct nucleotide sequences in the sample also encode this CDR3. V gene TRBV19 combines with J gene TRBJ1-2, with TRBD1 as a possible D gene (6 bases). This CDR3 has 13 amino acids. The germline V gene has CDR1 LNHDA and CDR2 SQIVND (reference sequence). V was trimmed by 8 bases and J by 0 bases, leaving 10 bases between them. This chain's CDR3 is CASSQGTNYGYTF. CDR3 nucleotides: TGTGCCAGTTCACAGGGCACTAACTATGGCTACACCTTC.

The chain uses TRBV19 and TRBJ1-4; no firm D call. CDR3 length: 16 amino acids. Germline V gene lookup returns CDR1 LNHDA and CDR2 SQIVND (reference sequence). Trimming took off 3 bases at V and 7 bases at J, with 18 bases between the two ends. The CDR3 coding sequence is TGTGCCAGTAGTATGGCGTTCGGGGAGAGGAGTGAAAAACTGTTTTTT. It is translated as CASSMAFGERSEKLFF.

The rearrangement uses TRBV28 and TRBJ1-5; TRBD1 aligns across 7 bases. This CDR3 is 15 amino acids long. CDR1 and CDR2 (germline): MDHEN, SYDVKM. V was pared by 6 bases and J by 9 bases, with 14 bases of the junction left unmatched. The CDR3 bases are TGTGCCAGCAGCCCCCATGGGACAGTCCAGGGGCCCCAGCATTTT. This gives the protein CASSPHGTVQGPQHF.

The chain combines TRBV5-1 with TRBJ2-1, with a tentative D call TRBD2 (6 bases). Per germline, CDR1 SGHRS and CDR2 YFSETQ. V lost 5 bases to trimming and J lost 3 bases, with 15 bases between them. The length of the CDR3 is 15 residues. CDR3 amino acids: CASRGIAGNYNEQFF. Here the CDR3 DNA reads TGCGCCAGCAGGGGGATCGCGGGGAACTACAATGAGCAGTTCTTC.

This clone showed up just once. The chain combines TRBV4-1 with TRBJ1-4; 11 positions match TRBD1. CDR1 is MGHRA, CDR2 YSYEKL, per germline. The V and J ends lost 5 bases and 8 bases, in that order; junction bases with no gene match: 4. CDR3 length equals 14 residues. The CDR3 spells CASSWGQGGEKLFF. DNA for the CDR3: TGCGCCAGCAGCTGGGGACAGGGGGGCGAAAAACTGTTTTTT.

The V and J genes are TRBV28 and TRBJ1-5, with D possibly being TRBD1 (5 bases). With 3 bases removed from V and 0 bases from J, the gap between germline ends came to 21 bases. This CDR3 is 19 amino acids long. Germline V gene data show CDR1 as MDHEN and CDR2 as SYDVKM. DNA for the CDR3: TGTGCCAGCAGTTTGGCGGGGCATGGTATCCCCTATAGCAATCAGCCCCAGCATTTT. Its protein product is CASSLAGHGIPYSNQPQHF.

The CDR3: CASRPTGLGEQFF. CDR3 sequence (DNA): TGTGCCAGCAGGCCGACAGGGTTGGGTGAGCAGTTCTTC. The chain combines TRBV2 with TRBJ2-1, with TRBD1 matching 7 bases. This CDR3 contains 13 residues. V gave up 6 bases and J gave up 9 bases; unmatched junction bases: 8. Germline V gene sequence: CDR1 SNHLY, CDR2 FYNNEI.

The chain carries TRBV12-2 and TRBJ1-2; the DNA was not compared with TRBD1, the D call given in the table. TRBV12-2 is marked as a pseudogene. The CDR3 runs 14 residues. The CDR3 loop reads CASRQPTGGRGYTF. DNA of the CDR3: TGTGCAAGTCGCCAACCGACAGGGGGACGGGGCTACACCTTC.

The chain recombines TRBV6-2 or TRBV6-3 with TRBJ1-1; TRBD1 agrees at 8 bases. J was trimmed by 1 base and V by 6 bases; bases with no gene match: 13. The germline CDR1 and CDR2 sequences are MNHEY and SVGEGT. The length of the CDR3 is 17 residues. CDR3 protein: CASSRLSRGRWNTEAFF. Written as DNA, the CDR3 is TGTGCCAGCAGCCGACTCTCCAGGGGGCGGTGGAACACTGAAGCTTTCTTT.

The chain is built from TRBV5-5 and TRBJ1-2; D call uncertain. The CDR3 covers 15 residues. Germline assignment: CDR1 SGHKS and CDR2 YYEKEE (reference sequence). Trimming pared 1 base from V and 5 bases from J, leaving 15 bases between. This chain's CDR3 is CASSLTQEAGYGYTF. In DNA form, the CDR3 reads TGTGCCAGCAGCTTGACGCAGGAGGCCGGGTATGGCTACACCTTC.

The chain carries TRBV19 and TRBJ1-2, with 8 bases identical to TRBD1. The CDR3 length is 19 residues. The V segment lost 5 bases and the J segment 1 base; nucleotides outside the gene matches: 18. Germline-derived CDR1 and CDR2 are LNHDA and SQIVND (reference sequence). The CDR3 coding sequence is TGTGCCAGTAGTCCCCCTAGCCTGACCTCAGGGGGCCTTAACTATGGCTACACCTTC. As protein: CASSPPSLTSGGLNYGYTF.

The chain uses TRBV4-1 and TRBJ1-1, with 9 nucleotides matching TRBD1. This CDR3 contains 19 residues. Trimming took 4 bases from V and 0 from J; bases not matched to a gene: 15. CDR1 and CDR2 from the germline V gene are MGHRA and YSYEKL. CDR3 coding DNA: TGCGCCAGCAGCCCTAGTCCCGGGACAGGGTTGGGAATGAACACTGAAGCTTTCTTT. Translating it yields CASSPSPGTGLGMNTEAFF.

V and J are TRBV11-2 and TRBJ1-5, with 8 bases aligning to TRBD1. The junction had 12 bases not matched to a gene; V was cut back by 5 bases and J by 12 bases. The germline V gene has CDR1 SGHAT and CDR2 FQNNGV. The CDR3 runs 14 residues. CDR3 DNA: TGTGCCAGCAGCCACTGGGACAGGTGGGTGGACCAGCATTTT. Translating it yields CASSHWDRWVDQHF.

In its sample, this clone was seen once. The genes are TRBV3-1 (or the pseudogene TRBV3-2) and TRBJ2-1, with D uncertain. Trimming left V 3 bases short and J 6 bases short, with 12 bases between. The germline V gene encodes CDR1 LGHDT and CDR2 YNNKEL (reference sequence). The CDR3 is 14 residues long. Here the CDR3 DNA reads TGTGCCAGCAGCCATCCCACCGGAGTCAATGAGCAGTTCTTC. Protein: CASSHPTGVNEQFF.

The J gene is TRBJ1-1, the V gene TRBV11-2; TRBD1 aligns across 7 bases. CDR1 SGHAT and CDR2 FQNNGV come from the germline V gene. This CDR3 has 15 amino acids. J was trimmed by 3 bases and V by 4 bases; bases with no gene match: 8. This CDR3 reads CASSSPRQGDTEAFF. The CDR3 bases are TGTGCCAGCAGCTCACCACGACAGGGTGACACTGAAGCTTTCTTT.

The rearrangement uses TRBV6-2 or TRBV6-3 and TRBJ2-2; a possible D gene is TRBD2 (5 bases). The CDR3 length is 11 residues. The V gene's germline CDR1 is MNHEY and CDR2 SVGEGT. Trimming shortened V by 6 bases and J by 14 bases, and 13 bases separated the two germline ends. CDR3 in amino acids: CASSILGVLFF. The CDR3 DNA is TGTGCCAGCAGCATCTTGGGAGTTCTGTTTTTT.

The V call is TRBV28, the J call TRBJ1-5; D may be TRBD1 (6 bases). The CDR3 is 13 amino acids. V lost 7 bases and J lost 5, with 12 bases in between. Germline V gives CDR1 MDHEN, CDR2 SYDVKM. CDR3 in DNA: TGTGCCAGCAACTGGGGGCGGGATCAGCCCCAGCATTTT. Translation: CASNWGRDQPQHF.

DNA for the CDR3: TGTGCCGTCTGGACAGGGCTGGAATCTGGGGCCAACGTCCTGACTTTC. It translates to CAVWTGLESGANVLTF. The chain uses TRBV19 and TRBJ2-6; 8 bases fit TRBD1. Germline-derived CDR1 and CDR2 are LNHDA and SQIVND (reference sequence). The ends lost 11 bases at V and 1 base at J; junction bases unmatched: 10. This CDR3 contains 16 residues.